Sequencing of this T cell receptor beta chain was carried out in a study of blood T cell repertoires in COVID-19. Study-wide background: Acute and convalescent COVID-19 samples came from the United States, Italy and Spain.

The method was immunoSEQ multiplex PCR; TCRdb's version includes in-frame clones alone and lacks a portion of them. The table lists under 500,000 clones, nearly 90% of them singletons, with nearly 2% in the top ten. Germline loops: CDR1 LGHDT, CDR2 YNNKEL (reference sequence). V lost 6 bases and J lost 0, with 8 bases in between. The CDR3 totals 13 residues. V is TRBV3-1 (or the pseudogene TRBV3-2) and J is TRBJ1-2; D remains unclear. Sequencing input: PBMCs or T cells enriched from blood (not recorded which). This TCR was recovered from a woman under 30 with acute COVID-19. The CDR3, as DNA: TGTGCCAGCAGGGCGGAGACTAACTATGGCTACACCTTC. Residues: CASRAETNYGYTF.